This T cell receptor beta chain was recovered during a study of patients and donors after allogeneic stem cell transplantation. TCRdb used MiXCR to reprocess the RT-PCR reads, holding one entry per CDR3 protein. The table lists approximately 250,000 distinct CDR3 sequences, approximately 14% of them singletons. This CDR3 is 16 amino acids long. CDR1 SGHTA and CDR2 FQGTGA come from the germline V gene. The trim removed 5 bases at V and 4 bases at J, leaving 6 bases unmatched. The receptor was isolated from a human donor who was either an allogeneic HSCT recipient or a stem cell or donor lymphocyte infusion donor (not recorded which). It is not recorded whose cells these are; they may come from a transplant donor. The sample comprised blood, either unsorted or a sorted T cell fraction (not recorded which). The chain combines TRBV7-3 with TRBJ2-2; 11 bases line up with TRBD2. Here the CDR3 reads CASSRLAGPSTGELFF. DNA of the CDR3: TGTGCCAGCAGCCGACTAGCGGGACCATCCACCGGGGAGCTGTTTTTT.